Given below is one TCR beta chain in context. Its antigen is undetermined. Treatment meaning: around 19 received Ad26.COV2.S at low or high dose, single or two shots; a few received placebo; per-sample allocation not given. Day 63 after the first vaccine or placebo injection was the time point for sampling. This sample was taken from a study of Ad26.COV2.S vaccination and SARS-CoV-2 variants. Findings and limits, study-wide: Recipients of either vaccine or placebo displayed similar breadth of non-spike TCRs.

Method: immunoSEQ multiplex PCR; TCRdb's copy keeps in-frame clones and lacks some. The sample includes about 400,000 clones, around nine tenths seen only once; the top ten take 1.5% to 2%. The receptor's source is a person aged 18 to 59 who received the Ad26.COV2.S COVID-19 vaccine or a placebo. The material sequenced was peripheral blood, taken in a trial of Ad26.COV2.S vaccine versus placebo.

CDR3 DNA: TGTGCCAGCTCACCGTCGGGACAGATGAACACTGAAGCTTTCTTT. Its protein product is CASSPSGQMNTEAFF. The rearrangement joins TRBV18 to TRBJ1-1; TRBD1 matches 7 bases. The CDR3 length is 15 residues. Germline lookup yields CDR1 KGHSH and CDR2 LQKENI. With 3 bases clipped from V and 0 bases from J, the junction kept 4 bases outside the gene matches. The entire variable domain, with the rest obtained from reference TRBV18 and TRBJ1-1, is as follows: NAGVMQNPRHLVRRRGQEARLRCSPMKGHSHVYWYRQLPEEGLKFMVYLQKENIIDESGMPKERFSAEFPKEGPSILRIQQVVRGDSAAYFCASSPSGQMNTEAFFGQGTRLTVV.